Listed here are 10 T cell receptor beta chains from one sample, sequenced in a study of shared clonotypes between healthy human individuals. TCRdb's copy holds only in-frame clones and misses some; the assay was immunoSEQ multiplex PCR. The data hold 600,000 to 700,000 clones, with 73% observed a single time. Sequencing input: memory CD4+ T cells sorted from blood. As to subset: CD45RA-negative fraction. All receptors derive from a young woman in good health.

This clone has only a few counts. The chain uses TRBV19 and TRBJ2-2; D might be TRBD2 (5 bases). Trimming cost V 4 bases and J 0 bases, with 12 bases left between them. The CDR3 has 16 residues. CDR1 is LNHDA, CDR2 SQIVND, per germline (reference sequence). The CDR3 region is CASSRETPTNTGELFF. For the CDR3, the DNA is TGTGCCAGTAGTAGGGAGACACCGACGAACACCGGGGAGCTGTTTTTT.

The V call is TRBV5-1, the J call TRBJ2-3; the match to TRBD2 covers 14 bases. This CDR3 contains 18 residues. V lost 5 bases, J lost 1 base, and 9 bases stayed unmatched. The germline CDR1 and CDR2 sequences are SGHRS and YFSETQ. Here the CDR3 DNA reads TGCGCCAGCAGACCGGGACTAGCGGGAGAGTGGGGCACAGATACGCAGTATTTT. Residues: CASRPGLAGEWGTDTQYF.

This clone was counted at least ten times. The CDR3 nucleotides are TGCGCCAGCAGCTTGGTTGCGGGAGAGGGTTACAATGAGCAGTTCTTC. This codes for CASSLVAGEGYNEQFF. This chain uses TRBV5-1 with TRBJ2-1; TRBD2 agrees at 7 bases. Per the germline V gene, CDR1 is SGHRS and CDR2 is YFSETQ. V shed 0 bases and J 4 bases; nucleotides not matched to a gene: 7. This CDR3 is built from 16 residues.

The V and J genes are TRBV6-5 and TRBJ1-1; TRBD1 matches at 7 bases. The trim removed 6 bases at V and 3 bases at J, leaving 10 bases unmatched. Germline V CDR1 and CDR2: MNHEY, SVGAGI. The CDR3 is 15 amino acids. CDR3 DNA: TGTGCCAGCAGGCGCTTCGGACAGGCAGACACTGAAGCTTTCTTT. Translating gives CASRRFGQADTEAFF.

In its sample, this clone was seen a few times. The chain couples TRBV29-1 to TRBJ1-5; unclear D gene. CDR1 and CDR2 from the germline V gene are SQVTM and ANQGSEA. Deletions cut 5 bases from V and 2 bases from J, with 7 bases between. CDR3 length: 12 residues. CDR3 coding DNA: TGCAGCGTTCTCGTCGGCAATCAGCCCCAGCATTTT. Encoded protein: CSVLVGNQPQHF.

This chain connects TRBV28 to TRBJ2-7, with 11 nucleotides matching TRBD1. Losses at the gene ends were 6 bases for V and 4 bases for J; bases not matched to a gene: 8. This CDR3 is built from 15 residues. The germline V gene has CDR1 MDHEN and CDR2 SYDVKM. CDR3 sequence (DNA): TGTGCCAGCAGCCGGACCGGGACAGGGGGGTACGAGCAGTACTTC. This translates into CASSRTGTGGYEQYF.

The chain recombines TRBV27 with TRBJ2-1; 10 bases align to TRBD2. Germline CDR1 is MNHEY and CDR2 is SMNVEV (reference sequence). Losses at the gene ends were 3 bases for V and 1 base for J; bases not matched to a gene: 15. The CDR3 sequence is 20 residues long. The CDR3 sequence: CASSFGVRGLAEKSYNEQFF. In nucleotides, the CDR3 is TGTGCCAGCAGTTTTGGAGTACGAGGACTAGCGGAAAAATCCTACAATGAGCAGTTCTTC.

The chain carries TRBV7-3 and TRBJ2-1; 14 nucleotides line up with TRBD2. Germline lookup yields CDR1 SGHTA and CDR2 FQGTGA. This CDR3 has 15 amino acids. With V trimmed by 3 bases and J by 6 bases, 1 base remained unmatched. CDR3: CASSLTSGRANEQFF. CDR3 DNA sequence: TGTGCCAGCAGCTTGACTAGCGGGAGGGCCAATGAGCAGTTCTTC.

Comment on this clone: With only one base between it and a far larger clone, this is likely a read error. This sequence joins TRBV2 and TRBJ2-3; tentatively, D is TRBD2 (6 bases). The V end lost 6 bases, the J end lost 6 bases, and 19 bases lay between the germline ends. Germline V CDR1 and CDR2: SNHLY, FYNNEI. The CDR3 consists of 15 residues. The CDR3 DNA reads as TGTGCCAGCAGAAGTCTAGCGAGTAGGGCGGATACGCAGTATTTT. Translating it yields CASRSLASRADTQYF.

V is TRBV6-5 and J is TRBJ1-1; D not certain. In germline, CDR1 is MNHEY, CDR2 SVGAGI. The CDR3 runs 11 residues. V was trimmed by 2 bases and J by 8 bases, leaving 6 bases between them. For the CDR3, the DNA is TGTGCCAGCAGTTACCGGGCCGAAGCTTTCTTT. Residues: CASSYRAEAFF.